This T cell receptor beta chain was documented in a study of response to subunit inactivated influenza vaccine. Study-wide results and limits: Authors suggested each seasonal influenza vaccination recruits few new T cells.

With respect to this clonotype: The antigen is undetermined.

One entry per CDR3 protein, called by TCRdb with MiXCR from the RT-PCR reads. The sample has approximately 730,000 distinct CDR3 sequences, about 14% seen once. CDR3 length equals 15 residues. V dropped 6 bases and J dropped 8; count of bases not matched to a gene: 10. The germline gives CDR1 SGHAT, CDR2 FQNNGV. This material consisted of PBMCs from blood, taken roughly 2 weeks before vaccination. V and J are TRBV11-2 and TRBJ2-1; TRBD1 agrees at 10 bases. The origin of this receptor is a man in his forties or fifties who received an inactivated influenza vaccine. In DNA, the CDR3 is TGTGCCAGCAGGCAACCGGGACAGGGGACCCATGAGCAGTTCTTC. Protein sequence: CASRQPGQGTHEQFF. Drawing the rest from reference TRBV11-2 and TRBJ2-1, the complete variable domain is EAGVAQSPRYKIIEKRQSVAFWCNPISGHATLYWYQQILGQGPKLLIQFQNNGVVDDSQLPKDRFSAERLKGVDSTLKIQPAKLEDSAVYLCASRQPGQGTHEQFFGPGTRLTVL.